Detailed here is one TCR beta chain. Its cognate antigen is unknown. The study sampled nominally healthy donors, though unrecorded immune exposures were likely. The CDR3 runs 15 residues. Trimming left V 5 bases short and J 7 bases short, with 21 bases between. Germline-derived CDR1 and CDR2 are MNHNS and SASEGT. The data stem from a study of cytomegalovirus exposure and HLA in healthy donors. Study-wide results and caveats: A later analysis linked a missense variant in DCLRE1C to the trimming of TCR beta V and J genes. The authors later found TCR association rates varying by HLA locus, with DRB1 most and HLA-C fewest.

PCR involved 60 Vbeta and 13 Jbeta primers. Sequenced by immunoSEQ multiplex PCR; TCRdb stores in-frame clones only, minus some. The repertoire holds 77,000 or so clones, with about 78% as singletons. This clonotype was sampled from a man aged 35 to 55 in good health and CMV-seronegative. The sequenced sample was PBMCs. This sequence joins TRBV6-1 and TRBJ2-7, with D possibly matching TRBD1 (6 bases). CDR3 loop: CASSTRQDGSAEQYF. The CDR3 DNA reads TGTGCCAGCAGTACACGACAGGACGGATCAGCTGAGCAGTACTTC.